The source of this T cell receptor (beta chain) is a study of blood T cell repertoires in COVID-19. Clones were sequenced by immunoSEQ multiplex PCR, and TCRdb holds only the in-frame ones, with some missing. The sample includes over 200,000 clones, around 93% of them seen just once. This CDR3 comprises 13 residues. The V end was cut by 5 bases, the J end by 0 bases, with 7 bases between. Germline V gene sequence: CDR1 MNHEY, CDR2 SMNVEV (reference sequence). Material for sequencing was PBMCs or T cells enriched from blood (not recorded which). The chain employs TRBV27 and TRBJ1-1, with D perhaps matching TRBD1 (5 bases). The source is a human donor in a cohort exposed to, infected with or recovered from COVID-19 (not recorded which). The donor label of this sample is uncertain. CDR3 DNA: TGTGCCAGCAGTCCGACAGTGAACACTGAAGCTTTCTTT. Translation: CASSPTVNTEAFF.